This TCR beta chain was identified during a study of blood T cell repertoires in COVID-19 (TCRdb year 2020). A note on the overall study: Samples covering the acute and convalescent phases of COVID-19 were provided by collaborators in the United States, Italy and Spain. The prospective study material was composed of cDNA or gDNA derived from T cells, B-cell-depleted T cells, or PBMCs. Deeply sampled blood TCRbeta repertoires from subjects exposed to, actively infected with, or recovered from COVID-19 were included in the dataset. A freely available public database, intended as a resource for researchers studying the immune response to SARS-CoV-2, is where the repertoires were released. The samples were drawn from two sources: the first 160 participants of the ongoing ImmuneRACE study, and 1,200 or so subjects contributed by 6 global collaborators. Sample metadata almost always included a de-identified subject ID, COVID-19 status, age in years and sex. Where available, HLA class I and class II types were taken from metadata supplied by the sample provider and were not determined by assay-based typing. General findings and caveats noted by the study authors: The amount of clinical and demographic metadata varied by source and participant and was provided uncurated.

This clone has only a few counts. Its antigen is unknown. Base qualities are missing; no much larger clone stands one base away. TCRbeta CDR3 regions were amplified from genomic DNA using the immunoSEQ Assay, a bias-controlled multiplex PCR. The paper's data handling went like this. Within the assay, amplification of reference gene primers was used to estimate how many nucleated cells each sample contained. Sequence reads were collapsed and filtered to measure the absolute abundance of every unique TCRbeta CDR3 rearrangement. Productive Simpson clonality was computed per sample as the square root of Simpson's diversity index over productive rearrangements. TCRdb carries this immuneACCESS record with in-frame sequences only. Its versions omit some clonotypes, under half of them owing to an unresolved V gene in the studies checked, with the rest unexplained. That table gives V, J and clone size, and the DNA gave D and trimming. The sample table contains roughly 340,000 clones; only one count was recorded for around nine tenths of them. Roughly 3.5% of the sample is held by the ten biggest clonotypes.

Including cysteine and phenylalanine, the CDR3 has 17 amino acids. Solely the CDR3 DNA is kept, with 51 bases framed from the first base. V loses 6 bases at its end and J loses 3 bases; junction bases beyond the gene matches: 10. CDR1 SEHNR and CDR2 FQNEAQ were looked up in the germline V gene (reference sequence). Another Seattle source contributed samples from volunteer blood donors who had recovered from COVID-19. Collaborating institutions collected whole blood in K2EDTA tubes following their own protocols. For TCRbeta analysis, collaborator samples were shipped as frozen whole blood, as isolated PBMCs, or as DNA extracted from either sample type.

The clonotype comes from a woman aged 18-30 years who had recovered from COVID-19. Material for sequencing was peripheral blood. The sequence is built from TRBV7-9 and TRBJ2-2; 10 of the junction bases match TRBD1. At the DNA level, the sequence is TGTGCCAGCAGTCCGGACAGGGGGAAGGTGTACACCGGGGAGCTGTTTTTT. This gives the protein CASSPDRGKVYTGELFF.